The rows below give T cell receptor beta chains drawn from one sample of a study of patients and donors after allogeneic stem cell transplantation. TCRdb used MiXCR to reprocess the RT-PCR reads, holding one entry per CDR3 protein. This table has 40,000 to 45,000 distinct CDR3 sequences, roughly 29% appearing once. The sequenced sample was blood, either unsorted or a sorted T cell fraction (not recorded which). These TCRs come from a human donor who was either an allogeneic HSCT recipient or a stem cell or donor lymphocyte infusion donor (not recorded which). It is not recorded whose cells these are; they may come from a transplant donor. The CDR3 runs from the conserved cysteine through the conserved F or W. The order of the fields is V gene, D gene, J gene, clone size, CDR3 protein, CDR3 DNA. The D gene is left open where the match is weak. Part of the rows lack a size; the others show once, few, many or a class for expanded clones.

TRBV27	TRBD1	TRBJ2-1	few	CARRMGQPIYNEQFF	TGTGCCAGGAGGATGGGACAGCCAATTTACAATGAGCAGTTCTTC
TRBV5-1	TRBD2	TRBJ2-1	-	CASGTNNEQFF	TGCGCCAGCGGGACTAACAATGAGCAGTTCTTC
TRBV20-1	TRBD2	TRBJ2-1	few	CSARDQLAGTPLSREQFF	TGCAGTGCTAGAGATCAGCTAGCGGGAACCCCTCTGTCAAGGGAGCAGTTCTTC
TRBV21-1	-	TRBJ2-5	-	CASSKGGGRKTQYF	TGTGCCAGCAGCAAAGGAGGGGGGCGGAAGACCCAGTACTTC
TRBV18	-	TRBJ2-5	-	CASSPQQETQYF	TGTGCCAGCTCTCCTCAACAAGAGACCCAGTACTTC
TRBV6-2/TRBV6-3	-	TRBJ1-1	few	CASSSTLGVEAFF	TGTGCCAGCAGTTCGACCCTAGGGGTTGAAGCTTTCTTT
TRBV12-3/TRBV12-4	TRBD1	TRBJ1-5	-	CASSLAYRTGDLDQPQHF	TGTGCCAGCAGTTTAGCGTATCGGACAGGGGACCTCGATCAGCCCCAGCATTTT
TRBV9	TRBD2	TRBJ2-1	-	CASSPPGLATINEQFF	TGTGCCAGCAGCCCCCCGGGACTAGCGACTATCAATGAGCAGTTCTTC
TRBV12-3/TRBV12-4	-	TRBJ1-5	many	CASSPPRQPQHF	TGTGCCAGCAGCCCACCCAGGCAGCCCCAGCATTTT
TRBV11-1	-	TRBJ2-7	-	CASSLLTGVTFSYEQYF	TGTGCCAGCAGCTTACTAACCGGCGTGACCTTCTCCTACGAGCAGTACTTC
TRBV12-3/TRBV12-4	-	TRBJ1-5	many	CASSDRMENNQPQHF	TGTGCCAGCAGTGACCGGATGGAGAACAATCAGCCCCAGCATTTT
TRBV6-5	-	TRBJ2-7	-	CASTWRGYEQYF	TGTGCCAGCACTTGGAGAGGGTACGAGCAGTACTTC
TRBV5-5	-	TRBJ2-3	-	CASSLDNGADTQYF	TGTGCCAGCAGCCTGGACAATGGAGCAGATACGCAGTATTTT
TRBV5-1	TRBD2	TRBJ2-2	-	CASSFLAEFTGELFF	TGCGCCAGCAGCTTTCTAGCGGAATTCACCGGGGAGCTGTTTTTT
TRBV28	-	TRBJ2-1	-	CASSLIWTEQFF	TGTGCCAGCAGTTTAATCTGGACTGAGCAGTTCTTC
TRBV7-9	-	TRBJ1-4	-	CASSFQSLREKLFF	TGTGCCAGCAGCTTCCAAAGCCTAAGGGAAAAACTGTTTTTT
TRBV3-1	-	TRBJ2-3	few	CASSQDPVLTDTQYF	TGTGCCAGCAGCCAAGACCCGGTGCTAACAGATACGCAGTATTTT
TRBV25-1	-	TRBJ1-1	many	CASSRETEAFF	TGTGCCAGCAGTCGGGAAACTGAAGCTTTCTTT
TRBV11-1	TRBD1	TRBJ2-3	-	CASSFHRGFTDTQYF	TGTGCCAGCAGCTTCCACAGGGGATTCACAGATACGCAGTATTTT
TRBV20-1	TRBD1	TRBJ1-4	-	CSAGTAATNEKLFF	TGCAGTGCCGGGACAGCAGCAACTAATGAAAAACTGTTTTTT
TRBV7-2	-	TRBJ1-2	-	CASSPGPSDGYTF	TGTGCCAGCAGCCCGGGACCGTCGGATGGCTACACCTTC
TRBV4-3	TRBD1	TRBJ2-7	-	CASSQDLGQTGYEQYF	TGCGCCAGCAGCCAAGATTTGGGACAGACGGGGTACGAGCAGTACTTC
TRBV12-3/TRBV12-4	TRBD2	TRBJ2-1	-	CASSLGLAANEQFF	TGTGCCAGCAGTTTGGGGCTAGCGGCGAATGAGCAGTTCTTC
TRBV4-1	-	TRBJ2-4	-	CASSLMGLAKNIQYF	TGCGCCAGCAGCCTGATGGGCCTAGCCAAAAACATTCAGTACTTC
TRBV27	-	TRBJ1-4	few	CASSPSSKGEKLFF	TGTGCCAGCAGTCCCTCCTCCAAAGGAGAAAAACTGTTTTTT
TRBV5-1	-	TRBJ2-3	-	CASGTARPPSTDTQYF	TGCGCCAGCGGCACAGCCAGACCCCCAAGCACAGATACGCAGTATTTT
TRBV4-3	-	TRBJ2-1	few	CASSQDWTDNEQFF	TGCGCCAGCAGCCAAGATTGGACGGACAATGAGCAGTTCTTC
TRBV6-2/TRBV6-3	-	TRBJ2-1	-	CASSYPSGSPWQFF	TGTGCCAGCAGTTACCCCTCAGGGAGCCCTTGGCAGTTCTTC
TRBV7-2	TRBD1	TRBJ1-2	few	CASSLTRTGYGYTF	TGTGCCAGCAGCTTAACCAGGACAGGATATGGCTACACCTTC
TRBV12-3/TRBV12-4	-	TRBJ1-2	many	CASSSGGALSGYTF	TGTGCCAGCAGTTCCGGCGGGGCTCTTTCGGGCTACACCTTC
TRBV11-2	-	TRBJ2-2	-	CASSLDPGPGELFF	TGTGCCAGCAGCTTAGATCCGGGACCCGGGGAGCTGTTTTTT
TRBV5-1	TRBD2	TRBJ2-7	-	CASSLRTSGSPEQYF	TGCGCCAGCAGCCTACGGACTAGCGGGAGCCCGGAGCAGTACTTC
TRBV3-1	-	TRBJ2-7	-	CASSEWGPDSYEQYF	TGTGCCAGCAGCGAGTGGGGTCCAGACTCCTACGAGCAGTACTTC
TRBV29-1	-	TRBJ1-3	many	CSVSGLGGGNTIYF	TGCAGCGTTTCTGGCTTGGGAGGAGGAAACACCATATATTTT
TRBV6-6	-	TRBJ2-7	-	CASSYTWEVYEQYF	TGTGCCAGCAGTTACACTTGGGAGGTTTACGAGCAGTACTTC
TRBV14	TRBD1	TRBJ1-3	-	CASPRLDRSPGNTIYF	TGTGCCAGCCCTCGGCTGGACAGGTCACCTGGAAACACCATATATTTT
TRBV24-1	TRBD2	TRBJ2-1	-	CATSGGSGSLYNEQFF	TGTGCCACCTCCGGGGGTAGCGGGAGTCTCTACAATGAGCAGTTCTTC
TRBV11-2	-	TRBJ2-1	-	CASSLDLSSYNEQFF	TGTGCCAGCAGCCTCGACTTGAGCTCCTACAATGAGCAGTTCTTC
TRBV18	-	TRBJ2-1	-	CASSPRRAEDNEQFF	TGTGCCAGCTCACCACGGCGGGCCGAAGACAATGAGCAGTTCTTC
TRBV29-1	-	TRBJ2-7	-	CSVGTVEGQYF	TGCAGCGTTGGGACAGTTGAAGGGCAGTACTTC
TRBV25-1	TRBD1	TRBJ2-7	-	CASSEFPWQGAYEQYF	TGTGCCAGCAGTGAATTTCCTTGGCAGGGGGCCTACGAGCAGTACTTC